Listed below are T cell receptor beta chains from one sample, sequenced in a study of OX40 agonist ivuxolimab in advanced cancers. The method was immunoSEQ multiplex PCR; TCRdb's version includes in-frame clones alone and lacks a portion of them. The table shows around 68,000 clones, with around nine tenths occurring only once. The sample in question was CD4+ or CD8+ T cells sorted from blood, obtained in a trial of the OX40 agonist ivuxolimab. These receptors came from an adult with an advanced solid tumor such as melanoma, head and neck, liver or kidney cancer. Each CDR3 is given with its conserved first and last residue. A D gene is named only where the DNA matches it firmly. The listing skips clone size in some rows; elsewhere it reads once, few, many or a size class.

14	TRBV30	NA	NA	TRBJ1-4	CASTHGAGGRKLFF	TGTGCCTCCACCCACGGGGCCGGAGGTCGGAAACTGTTTTTT
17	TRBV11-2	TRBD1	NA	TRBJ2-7	CASSASFRTGRFYEQYF	TGTGCCAGCAGCGCAAGTTTTCGGACAGGAAGATTCTACGAGCAGTACTTC
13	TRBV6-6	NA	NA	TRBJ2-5	CASSDRGVETQYF	TGTGCCAGCAGTGACCGAGGGGTAGAGACCCAGTACTTC
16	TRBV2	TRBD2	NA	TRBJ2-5	CASKPPGTSSQETQYF	TGTGCCAGCAAACCACCCGGGACTAGCAGCCAAGAGACCCAGTACTTC
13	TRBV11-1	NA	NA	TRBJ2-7	CASSRTDSYEQYF	TGTGCCAGCAGCCGGACAGATTCCTACGAGCAGTACTTC
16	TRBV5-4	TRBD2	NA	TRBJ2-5	CASSRGLAGDQETQYF	TGTGCCAGCAGCCGTGGACTAGCGGGGGATCAAGAGACCCAGTACTTC
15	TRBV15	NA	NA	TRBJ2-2	CATSRDRGGAGELFF	TGTGCCACCAGCAGAGATCGAGGGGGGGCCGGGGAGCTGTTTTTT
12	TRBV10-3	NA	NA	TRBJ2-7	CATASSSYEQYF	TGTGCCACCGCTTCAAGCTCCTACGAGCAGTACTTC
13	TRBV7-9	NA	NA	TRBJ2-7	CASSLPGPYEQYF	TGTGCCAGCAGCTTACCGGGTCCCTACGAGCAGTACTTC
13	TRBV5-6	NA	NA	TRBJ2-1	CASTRTILSEQFF	TGTGCCAGCACTCGGACCATTTTGAGTGAGCAGTTCTTC
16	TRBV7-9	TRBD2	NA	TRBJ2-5	CASSLALAGGSETQYF	TGTGCCAGCAGCTTAGCACTAGCGGGGGGATCTGAGACCCAGTACTTC
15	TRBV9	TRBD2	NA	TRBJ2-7	CASSSGLAGGHEQYF	TGTGCCAGCAGCTCGGGACTAGCGGGGGGGCACGAGCAGTACTTC
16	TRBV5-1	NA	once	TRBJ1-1	CASSLVGREGTTEAFF	TGCGCCAGCAGCTTGGTCGGCCGGGAGGGGACCACTGAAGCTTTCTTT
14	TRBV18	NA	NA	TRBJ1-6	CASSPTPYNSPLHF	TGTGCCAGCTCACCTACCCCCTATAATTCACCCCTCCACTTT
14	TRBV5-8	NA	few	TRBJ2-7	CASSWGPHSYEQYF	TGTGCCAGCAGCTGGGGACCGCACTCCTACGAGCAGTACTTC
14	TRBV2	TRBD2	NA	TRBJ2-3	CAPQWAGGTDTQYF	TGTGCTCCCCAATGGGCGGGGGGCACAGATACGCAGTATTTT
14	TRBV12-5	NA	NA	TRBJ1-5	CASGREVGNQPQHF	TGTGCTAGTGGTCGGGAGGTTGGCAATCAGCCCCAGCATTTT
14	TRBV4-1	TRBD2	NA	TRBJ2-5	CASSQSGGVETQYF	TGCGCCAGCAGCCAAAGCGGGGGCGTGGAGACCCAGTACTTC
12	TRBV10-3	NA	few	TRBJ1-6	CAISESRAPLHF	TGTGCCATCAGTGAGTCGAGGGCACCCCTCCACTTT
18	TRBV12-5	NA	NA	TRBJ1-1	CASGSKTRGSGVNTEAFF	TGTGCTAGTGGCTCTAAAACCAGGGGCTCGGGGGTGAACACTGAAGCTTTCTTT
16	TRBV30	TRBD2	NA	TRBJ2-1	CAWRAPGGRRWNEQFF	TGTGCCTGGAGAGCCCCGGGGGGGCGAAGGTGGAATGAGCAGTTCTTC
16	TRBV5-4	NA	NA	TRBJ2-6	CASSLSGRSGANVLTF	TGTGCCAGCAGCTTATCTGGGCGCTCTGGGGCCAACGTCCTGACTTTC
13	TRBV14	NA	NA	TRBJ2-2	CASSQGLQGRVIF	TGTGCCAGCAGCCAAGGCCTACAGGGGAGGGTGATTTTT
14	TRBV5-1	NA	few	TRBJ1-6	CASSLARENSPLHF	TGCGCCAGCAGCTTGGCGCGTGAGAATTCACCCCTCCACTTT
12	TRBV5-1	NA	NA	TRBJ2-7	CASSLDFYEQYF	TGCGCCAGCAGCTTGGACTTCTACGAGCAGTACTTC
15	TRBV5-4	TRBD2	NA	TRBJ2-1	CASSLGRGGDNEQFF	TGTGCCAGCAGCTTGGGGCGGGGGGGCGATAATGAGCAGTTCTTC
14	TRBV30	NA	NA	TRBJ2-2	CASPTGTNTGELFF	TGTGCCTCGCCGACCGGGACAAACACCGGGGAGCTGTTTTTT
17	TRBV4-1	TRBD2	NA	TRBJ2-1	CASSQVPGGPMYNEQFF	TGCGCCAGCAGCCAAGTGCCGGGGGGGCCAATGTACAATGAGCAGTTCTTC
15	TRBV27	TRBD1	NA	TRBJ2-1	CASSLSRQGNNEQFF	TGTGCCAGCAGTTTATCGCGACAGGGAAACAATGAGCAGTTCTTC
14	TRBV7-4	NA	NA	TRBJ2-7	CASLTLRSSYEQYF	TGTGCCAGCCTGACCTTAAGGAGCTCCTACGAGCAGTACTTC
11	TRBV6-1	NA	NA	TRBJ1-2	CASSSGRGYTF	TGTGCCAGCAGTTCAGGGAGAGGCTACACCTTC
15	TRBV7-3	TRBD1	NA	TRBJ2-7	CASSLGQGISYEQYF	TGTGCCAGCAGCTTAGGACAGGGAATATCCTACGAGCAGTACTTC
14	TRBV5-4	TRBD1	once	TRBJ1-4	CASSSGGATEKLFF	TGTGCCAGCAGCTCAGGGGGCGCGACCGAAAAACTGTTTTTT
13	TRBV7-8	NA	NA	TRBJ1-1	CASSPNMNTEAFF	TGTGCCAGCAGCCCAAATATGAACACTGAAGCTTTCTTT
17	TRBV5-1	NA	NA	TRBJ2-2	CASRPEGAALNTGELFF	TGCGCCAGCCGCCCCGAGGGTGCTGCCCTTAACACCGGGGAGCTGTTTTTT
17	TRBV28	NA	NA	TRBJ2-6	CASSLVRGSSGANVLTF	TGTGCCAGCAGTTTGGTCAGGGGAAGTTCTGGGGCCAACGTCCTGACTTTC
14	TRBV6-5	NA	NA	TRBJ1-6	CASRKGPYNSPLHF	TGTGCCAGCCGGAAAGGGCCCTATAATTCACCCCTCCACTTT
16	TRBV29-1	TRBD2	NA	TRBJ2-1	CSVEFNSSGGKNEQFF	TGCAGCGTTGAGTTCAATTCTAGCGGGGGGAAGAATGAGCAGTTCTTC
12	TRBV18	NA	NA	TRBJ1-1	CASSPKNTEAFF	TGTGCCAGCTCACCGAAGAACACTGAAGCTTTCTTT
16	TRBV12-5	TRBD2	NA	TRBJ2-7	CASGLASGGASYEQYF	TGTGCTAGTGGTTTGGCTAGCGGGGGGGCCTCCTACGAGCAGTACTTC
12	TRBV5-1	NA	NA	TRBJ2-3	CASSRSADTQYF	TGCGCCAGCAGCAGGTCGGCAGATACGCAGTATTTT
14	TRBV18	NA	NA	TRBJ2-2	CASSPPADTGELFF	TGTGCCAGCTCACCACCAGCGGACACCGGGGAGCTGTTTTTT
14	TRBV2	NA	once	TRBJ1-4	CASSESRVQEKLFF	TGTGCCAGCAGTGAATCCCGGGTGCAGGAAAAACTGTTTTTT
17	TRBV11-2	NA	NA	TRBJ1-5	CASSLGTGRLRNQPQHF	TGTGCCAGCAGCCTCGGTACCGGGAGATTAAGGAATCAGCCCCAGCATTTT
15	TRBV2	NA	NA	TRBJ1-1	CASSVNTKKLERAFF	TGTGCCAGCAGTGTAAATACAAAAAAACTCGAACGAGCTTTCTTT
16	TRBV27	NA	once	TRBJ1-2	CASSFLSEGLSYGYTF	TGTGCCAGCAGTTTTTTATCGGAAGGGCTTTCATATGGCTACACCTTC